Only one count was recorded for the clone carrying this T cell receptor (beta chain). Its target is unknown. This sample stems from a study of T cell responses to AZD1222 COVID-19 vaccine. Study-wide results and caveats: Repertoires were sampled only after the peak T cell response. Among spike-specific TCRs, nearly half reportedly target unmutated variant regions. Mostly white British, mostly female donors; authors suggested clonal diversity may be underestimated.

Sequenced by immunoSEQ multiplex PCR; TCRdb stores in-frame clones only, minus some. The sample consists of about 120,000 clones, 87% of them appearing once. There are 14 residues in the CDR3. Germline V lookup: CDR1 KGHSH, CDR2 LQKENI. Trimming shortened V by 2 bases and J by 7 bases, and 9 bases separated the two germline ends. This TCR was recovered from an adult who received the AZD1222 COVID-19 vaccine. This chain uses TRBV18 with TRBJ1-6; D might be TRBD1 (5 bases). The sequences come from peripheral blood, collected 28 days after the second AZD1222 dose. The CDR3: CASSPDSLNSPLHF. CDR3 in DNA: TGTGCCAGCTCACCAGACAGCCTCAATTCACCCCTCCACTTT.